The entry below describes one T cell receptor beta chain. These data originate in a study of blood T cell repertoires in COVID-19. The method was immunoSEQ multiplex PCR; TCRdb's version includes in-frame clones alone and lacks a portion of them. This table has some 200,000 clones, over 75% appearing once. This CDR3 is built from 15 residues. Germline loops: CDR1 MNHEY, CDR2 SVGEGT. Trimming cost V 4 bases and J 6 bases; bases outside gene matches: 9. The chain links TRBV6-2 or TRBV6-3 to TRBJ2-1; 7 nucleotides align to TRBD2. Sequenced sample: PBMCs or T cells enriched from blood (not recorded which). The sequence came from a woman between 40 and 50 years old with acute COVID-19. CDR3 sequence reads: CASSFLAASTNEQFF. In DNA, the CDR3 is TGTGCCAGCAGTTTCCTAGCGGCCTCCACCAATGAGCAGTTCTTC.